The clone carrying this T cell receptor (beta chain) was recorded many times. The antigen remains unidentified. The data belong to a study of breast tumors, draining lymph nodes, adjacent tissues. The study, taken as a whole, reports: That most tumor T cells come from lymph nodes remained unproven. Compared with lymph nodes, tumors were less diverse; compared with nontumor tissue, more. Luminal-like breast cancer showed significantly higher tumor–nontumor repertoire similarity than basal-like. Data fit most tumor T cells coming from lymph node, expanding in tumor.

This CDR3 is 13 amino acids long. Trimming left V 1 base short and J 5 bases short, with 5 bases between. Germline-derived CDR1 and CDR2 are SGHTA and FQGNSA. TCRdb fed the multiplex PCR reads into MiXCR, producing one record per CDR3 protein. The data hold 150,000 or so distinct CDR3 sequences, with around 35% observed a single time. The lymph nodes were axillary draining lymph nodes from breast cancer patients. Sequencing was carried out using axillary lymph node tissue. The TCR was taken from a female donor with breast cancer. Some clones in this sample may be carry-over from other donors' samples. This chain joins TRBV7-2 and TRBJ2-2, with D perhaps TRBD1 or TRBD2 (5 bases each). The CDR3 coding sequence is TGTGCCAGCAGCTTAGGGGGGACCGGGGAGCTGTTTTTT. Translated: CASSLGGTGELFF.